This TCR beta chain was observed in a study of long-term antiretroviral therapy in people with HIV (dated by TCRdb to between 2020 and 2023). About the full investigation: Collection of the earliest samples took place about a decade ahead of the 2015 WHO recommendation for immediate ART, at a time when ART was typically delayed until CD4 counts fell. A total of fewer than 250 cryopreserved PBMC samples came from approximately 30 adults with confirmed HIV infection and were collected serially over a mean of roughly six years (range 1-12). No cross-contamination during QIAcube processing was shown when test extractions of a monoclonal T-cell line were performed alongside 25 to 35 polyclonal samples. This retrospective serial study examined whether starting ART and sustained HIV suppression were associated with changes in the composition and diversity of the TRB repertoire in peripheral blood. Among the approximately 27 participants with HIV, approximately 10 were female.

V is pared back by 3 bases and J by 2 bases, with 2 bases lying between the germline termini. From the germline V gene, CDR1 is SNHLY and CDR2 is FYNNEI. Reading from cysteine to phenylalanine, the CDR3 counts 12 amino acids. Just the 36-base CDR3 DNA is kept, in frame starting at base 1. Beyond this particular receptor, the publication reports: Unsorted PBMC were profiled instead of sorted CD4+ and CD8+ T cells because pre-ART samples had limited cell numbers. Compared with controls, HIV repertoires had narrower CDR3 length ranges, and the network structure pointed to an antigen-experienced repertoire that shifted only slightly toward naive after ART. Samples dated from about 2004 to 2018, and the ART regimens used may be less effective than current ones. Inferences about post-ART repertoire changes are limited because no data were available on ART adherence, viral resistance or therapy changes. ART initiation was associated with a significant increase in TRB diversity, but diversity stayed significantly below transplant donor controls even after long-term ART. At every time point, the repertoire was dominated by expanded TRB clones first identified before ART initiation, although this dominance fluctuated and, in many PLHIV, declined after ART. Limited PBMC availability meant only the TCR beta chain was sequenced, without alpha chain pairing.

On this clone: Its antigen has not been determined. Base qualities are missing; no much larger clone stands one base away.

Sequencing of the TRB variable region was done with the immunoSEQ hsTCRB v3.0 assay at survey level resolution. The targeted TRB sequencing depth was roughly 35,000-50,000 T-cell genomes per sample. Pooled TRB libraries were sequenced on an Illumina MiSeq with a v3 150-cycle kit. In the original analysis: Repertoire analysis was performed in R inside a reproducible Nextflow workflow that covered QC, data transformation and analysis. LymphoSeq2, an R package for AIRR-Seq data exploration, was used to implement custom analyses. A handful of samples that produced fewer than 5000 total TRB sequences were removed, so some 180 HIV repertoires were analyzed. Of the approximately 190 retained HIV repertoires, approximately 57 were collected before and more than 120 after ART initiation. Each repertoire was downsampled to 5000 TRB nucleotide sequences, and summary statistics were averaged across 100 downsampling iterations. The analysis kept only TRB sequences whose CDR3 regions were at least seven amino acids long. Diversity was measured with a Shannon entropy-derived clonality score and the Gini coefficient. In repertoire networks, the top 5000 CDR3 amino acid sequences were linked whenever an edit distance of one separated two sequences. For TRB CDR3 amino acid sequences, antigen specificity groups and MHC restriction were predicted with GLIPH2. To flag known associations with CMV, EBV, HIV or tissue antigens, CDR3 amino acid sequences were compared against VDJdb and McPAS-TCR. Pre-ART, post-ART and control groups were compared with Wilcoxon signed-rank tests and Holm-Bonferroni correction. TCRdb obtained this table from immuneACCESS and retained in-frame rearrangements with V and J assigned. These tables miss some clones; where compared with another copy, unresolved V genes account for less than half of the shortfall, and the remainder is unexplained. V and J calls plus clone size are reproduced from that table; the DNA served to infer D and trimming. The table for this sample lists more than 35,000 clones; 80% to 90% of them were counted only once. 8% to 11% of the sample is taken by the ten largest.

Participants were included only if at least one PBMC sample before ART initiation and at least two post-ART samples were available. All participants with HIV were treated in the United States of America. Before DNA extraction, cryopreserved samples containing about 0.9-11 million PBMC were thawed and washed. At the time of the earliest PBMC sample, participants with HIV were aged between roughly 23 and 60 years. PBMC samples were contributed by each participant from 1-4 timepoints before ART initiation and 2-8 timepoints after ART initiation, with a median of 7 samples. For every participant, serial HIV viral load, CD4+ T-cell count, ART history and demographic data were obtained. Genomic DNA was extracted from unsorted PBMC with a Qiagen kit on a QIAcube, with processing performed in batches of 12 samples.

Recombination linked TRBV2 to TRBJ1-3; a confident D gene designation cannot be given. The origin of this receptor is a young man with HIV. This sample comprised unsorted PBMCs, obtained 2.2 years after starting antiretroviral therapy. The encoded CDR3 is CASSEAGNTIYF. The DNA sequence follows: TGTGCCAGCAGTGAGGCTGGAAACACCATATATTTT.